The 2 T cell receptor beta chains in this list originate from one sample, sequenced in a study of cytomegalovirus exposure and HLA in healthy donors. Profiling relied on immunoSEQ multiplex PCR, and the TCRdb table lists in-frame clones only, not all of them. Here the sample spans about 200,000 clones, roughly 80% being singletons. The sequenced sample was PBMCs. These receptors came from a young woman in good health and CMV-seronegative.

The chain joins TRBV7-3 to TRBJ2-1; 7 positions match TRBD2. The CDR3 totals 12 residues. V lost 2 bases, J lost 14 bases, and 6 bases stayed unmatched. The germline gives CDR1 SGHTA, CDR2 FQGTGA. For the CDR3, the DNA is TGTGCCAGCAGCTTACAGCGGGGTGTGAAGTTCTTC. It encodes CASSLQRGVKFF.

The chain carries TRBV13 and TRBJ1-2, with TRBD1 matching over 9 bases. V was clipped by 5 bases and J by 0 bases; unmatched bases: 13. The CDR3 spans 18 residues. CDR1 PRHDT and CDR2 FYEKMQ come from the germline V gene (reference sequence). CDR3 amino acids: CASSPHNPGQGPNYGYTF. The CDR3 DNA reads as TGTGCCAGCAGCCCCCATAATCCGGGACAGGGTCCTAACTATGGCTACACCTTC.